One sample yielded the 17 T cell receptor beta chains listed below, sequenced in a study of T-cell reconstitution after alpha-beta-depleted transplantation in children. Unique molecular identifiers were incorporated when the TCRbeta library was constructed. TCRdb reprocessed the PCR reads via MiXCR and lists one record per CDR3 protein. This repertoire shows 490,000 or so distinct CDR3 sequences, approximately 13% found once; its top ten account for under 7%. Material: PBMCs from the stem cell graft donor, obtained from the stem cell graft. These receptors were obtained from a human donor who donated a stem cell graft to a child with combined immunodeficiency.

This clonotype came up a few times. The V gene is TRBV20-1, the J gene TRBJ2-3; weak D call: TRBD1 (6 bases). V dropped 0 bases and J dropped 7 bases, with 17 bases sitting between them. The CDR3 is made up of 15 amino acids. CDR1 DFQATT and CDR2 SNEGSKA come from the germline V gene (reference sequence). The CDR3: CSAREGDIGRYTQYF. CDR3 coding DNA: TGCAGTGCTAGAGAGGGGGACATCGGTCGGTATACGCAGTATTTT.

Many counts were recorded for this clonotype. The chain is built from TRBV20-1 and TRBJ2-5; D may be TRBD2 (6 bases). Per the germline V gene, CDR1 is DFQATT and CDR2 is SNEGSKA (reference sequence). The germline V and J ends were trimmed by 6 bases and 5 bases, with 19 bases remaining between them. There are 14 residues in the CDR3. The CDR3 protein is CSARRGEVWETQYF. CDR3 nucleotide sequence: TGCAGTGCCCGCCGCGGGGAGGTATGGGAGACCCAGTACTTC.

Ten or more counts support this clonotype. The chain uses TRBV29-1 and TRBJ2-4; 8 nucleotides match TRBD2. Germline V gene sequence: CDR1 SQVTM, CDR2 ANQGSEA. V shed 5 bases and J 1 base; nucleotides not matched to a gene: 10. The CDR3 length is 16 residues. Written as DNA, the CDR3 is TGCAGCGTTTCGTCTGGCGGGAGGATTGCCAAAAACATTCAGTACTTC. It yields the protein CSVSSGGRIAKNIQYF.

V gene TRBV30 combines with J gene TRBJ2-7; D tentatively fits TRBD1 or TRBD2 (5 bases each). The V and J ends lost 4 bases and 2 bases respectively, with 12 bases between them. The CDR3 runs to 13 residues. Germline CDR1 and CDR2: GTSNPN and SVGIG (reference sequence). The CDR3 DNA reads TGTGCCTGGAAAGGGAGACAGACCTACGAGCAGTACTTC. Translating it yields CAWKGRQTYEQYF.

This clonotype was detected only a few times. The chain combines TRBV12-3 or TRBV12-4 with TRBJ2-7, with D maybe TRBD2 (6 bases). The V and J ends lost 6 bases and 3 bases respectively, with 15 bases between them. CDR3 length equals 14 residues. The CDR3 nucleotides read TGTGCCAGCAGCGTCGCGGGGACGGACTACGAGCAGTACTTC. Translating it yields CASSVAGTDYEQYF.

This clonotype occurred many times. The gene calls are TRBV20-1 and TRBJ2-2; D gene unclear. Trimming cost V 6 bases and J 3 bases, with 11 bases left between them. The CDR3 is 13 residues long. From germline, CDR1 is DFQATT and CDR2 SNEGSKA (reference sequence). In DNA, the CDR3 is TGCAGTGCCCGTGGTACCCACACCGGGGAGCTGTTTTTT. Protein product: CSARGTHTGELFF.

The sample holds a few counts of this clonotype. The chain has TRBV5-1 and TRBJ2-3, with 11 positions matching TRBD2. The CDR3 is made up of 16 amino acids. The germline V gene has CDR1 SGHRS and CDR2 YFSETQ. Trimming removed 3 bases from V and 2 bases from J; junction bases left unmatched: 5. The CDR3, as DNA: TGCGCCAGCAGCTGGGGACTAGCGGAGCTCACAGATACGCAGTATTTT. It yields the protein CASSWGLAELTDTQYF.

The rearrangement links TRBV6-2 or TRBV6-3 to TRBJ1-4, with D possibly matching TRBD1 (5 bases). Trimming took off 1 base at V and 0 bases at J, with 12 bases between the two ends. This CDR3 region has 17 residues. The germline CDR1 and CDR2 sequences are MNHEY and SVGEGT. CDR3 residues: CASSYFALGATNEKLFF. The CDR3 DNA follows: TGTGCCAGCAGTTACTTCGCGTTGGGGGCAACTAATGAAAAACTGTTTTTT.

Only a few counts were recorded for this clonotype. V usage is TRBV11-2 and J usage is TRBJ2-2; 12 bases map to TRBD2. The trim removed 1 base at V and 7 bases at J, leaving 10 bases unmatched. Germline-derived CDR1 and CDR2 are SGHAT and FQNNGV. CDR3 size: 18 residues. The chain's CDR3 is CASSLVRWTSGTDGELFF. DNA of the CDR3: TGTGCCAGCAGCTTAGTACGGTGGACTAGCGGGACCGACGGGGAGCTGTTTTTT.

This clonotype was counted ten times or more. This sequence joins TRBV10-3 and TRBJ2-1; 9 nucleotides align to TRBD2. This CDR3 has 13 residues. Germline values: CDR1 ENHRY, CDR2 SYGVKD. V dropped 7 bases and J dropped 7; count of bases not matched to a gene: 5. The CDR3 DNA reads as TGTGCCATCAAGGCGGGAGGGGGGAATGAGCAGTTCTTC. This sequence encodes CAIKAGGGNEQFF.

The chain employs TRBV5-1 and TRBJ1-1; 8 bases line up with TRBD1. The CDR3 is made up of 15 amino acids. CDR1 is SGHRS, CDR2 YFSETQ, per germline. Trimming cost V 5 bases and J 1 base; bases outside gene matches: 7. CDR3 sequence (DNA): TGCGCCAGCAGTTTTACCGGGACAGGGAACACTGAAGCTTTCTTT. Encoded protein: CASSFTGTGNTEAFF.

This clonotype has just a few counts. CDR3 residues: CASRGGQGVFETQYF. CDR3 nucleotide sequence: TGTGCCAGCAGGGGGGGACAGGGGGTCTTCGAGACCCAGTACTTC. The rearrangement joins TRBV12-3 or TRBV12-4 to TRBJ2-5, with 11 positions matching TRBD1. CDR3 length equals 15 residues. The V and J ends lost 6 bases and 5 bases, in that order; junction bases with no gene match: 8.

This clonotype showed up just a few times. This chain links TRBV5-1 with TRBJ2-5; TRBD2 matches at 7 bases. Germline V gene data show CDR1 as SGHRS and CDR2 as YFSETQ. CDR3 length: 15 amino acids. V was clipped by 1 base and J by 4 bases; unmatched bases: 7. DNA for the CDR3: TGCGCCAGCAGCTTGCCCCCCGCTAGCGGAGAGACCCAGTACTTC. Protein sequence: CASSLPPASGETQYF.

This clonotype was counted at least ten times. The V gene is TRBV4-2, the J gene TRBJ1-4; D is undetermined. Germline assignment: CDR1 LGHNA and CDR2 YNFKEQ. Trimming took off 0 bases at V and 0 bases at J, with 11 bases between the two ends. The CDR3 runs to 17 residues. The CDR3 bases are TGTGCCAGCAGCCAAGATGTGAACAGTGCAACTAATGAAAAACTGTTTTTT. Translated, it gives CASSQDVNSATNEKLFF.

This clonotype was recorded many times. The V gene is TRBV30, the J gene TRBJ2-6; D gene ambiguous. CDR1 and CDR2 from the germline V gene are GTSNPN and SVGIG (reference sequence). Trimming removed 2 bases at V and 0 bases at J, with 14 bases between. The CDR3 has 17 residues. The CDR3 region has the DNA TGTGCCTGGAGTCAGTCAGCTACCCTCTCTGGGGCCAACGTCCTGACTTTC. The encoded protein is CAWSQSATLSGANVLTF.

The CDR3 DNA reads TGTGCCAGCAGCTATAGTCCTTGGGGGAACACTGAAGCTTTCTTT. Translating it yields CASSYSPWGNTEAFF. This chain uses TRBV7-9 with TRBJ1-1; D is ambiguous. The CDR3 contains 15 residues. The germline gives CDR1 SEHNR, CDR2 FQNEAQ (reference sequence). V was clipped by 4 bases and J by 1 base, with 13 bases between them.

This clonotype was seen a single time. The chain uses TRBV6-2 or TRBV6-3 and TRBJ2-3; D call uncertain. Looked up from germline, CDR1 is MNHEY and CDR2 is SVGEGT. The CDR3 consists of 15 residues. V dropped 0 bases and J dropped 6 bases, with 13 bases sitting between them. CDR3 DNA: TGTGCCAGCAGTTACTCGTGGAAGCACAGCGATACGCAGTATTTT. It specifies CASSYSWKHSDTQYF.